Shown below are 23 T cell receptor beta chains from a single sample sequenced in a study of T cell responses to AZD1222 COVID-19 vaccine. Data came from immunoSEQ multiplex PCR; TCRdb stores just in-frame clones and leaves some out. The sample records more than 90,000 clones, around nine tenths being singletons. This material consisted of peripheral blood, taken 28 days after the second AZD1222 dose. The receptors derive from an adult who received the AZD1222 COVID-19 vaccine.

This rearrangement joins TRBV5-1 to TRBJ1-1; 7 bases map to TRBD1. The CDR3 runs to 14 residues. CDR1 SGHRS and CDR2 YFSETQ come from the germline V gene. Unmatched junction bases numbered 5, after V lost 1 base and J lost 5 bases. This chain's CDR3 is CASSLQGVGTEAFF. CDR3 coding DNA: TGCGCCAGCAGCTTGCAGGGGGTAGGGACTGAAGCTTTCTTT.

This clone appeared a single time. CDR3 in DNA: TGTGCCAGCAGTGAGGGACCTACCTACGAGCAGTACTTC. It specifies CASSEGPTYEQYF. V and J are TRBV6-1 and TRBJ2-7; D tentatively fits TRBD1 or TRBD2 (5 bases each). Trimming removed 3 bases at V and 2 bases at J, with 8 bases between. CDR1 and CDR2 from the germline V gene are MNHNS and SASEGT. This CDR3 is 13 amino acids long.

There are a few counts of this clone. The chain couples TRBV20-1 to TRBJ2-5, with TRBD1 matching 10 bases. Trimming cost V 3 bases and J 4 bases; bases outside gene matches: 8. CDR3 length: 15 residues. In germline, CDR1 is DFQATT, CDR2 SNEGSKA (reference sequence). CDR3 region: CSASPRTGGGETQYF. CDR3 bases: TGCAGTGCTAGTCCACGGACAGGGGGTGGAGAGACCCAGTACTTC.

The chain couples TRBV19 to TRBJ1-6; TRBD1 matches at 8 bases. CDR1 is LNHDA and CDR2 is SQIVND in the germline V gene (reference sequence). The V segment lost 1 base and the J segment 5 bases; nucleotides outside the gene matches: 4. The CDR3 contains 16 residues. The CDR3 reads CASSIGGQGDNSPLHF. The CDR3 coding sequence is TGTGCCAGTAGTATAGGAGGACAGGGTGATAATTCACCCCTCCACTTT.

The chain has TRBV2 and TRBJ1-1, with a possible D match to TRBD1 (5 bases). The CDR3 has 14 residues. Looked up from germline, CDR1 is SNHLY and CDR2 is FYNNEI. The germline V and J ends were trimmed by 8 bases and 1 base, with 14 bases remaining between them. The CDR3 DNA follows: TGTGCCAGCGACGACAGCAGGCAGAACACTGAAGCTTTCTTT. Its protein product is CASDDSRQNTEAFF.

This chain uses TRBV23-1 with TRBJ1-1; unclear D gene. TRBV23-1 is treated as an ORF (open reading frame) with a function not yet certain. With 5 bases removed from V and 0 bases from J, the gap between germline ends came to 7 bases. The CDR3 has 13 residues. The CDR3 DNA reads TGCGCCAGCAGTAAAATTTTGAACACTGAAGCTTTCTTT. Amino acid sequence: CASSKILNTEAFF.

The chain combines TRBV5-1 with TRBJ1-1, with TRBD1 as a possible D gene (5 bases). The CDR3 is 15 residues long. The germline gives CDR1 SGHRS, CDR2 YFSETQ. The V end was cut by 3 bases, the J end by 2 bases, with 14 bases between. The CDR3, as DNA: TGCGCCAGCAGCTCGAGGGGAGGCTCTAACACTGAAGCTTTCTTT. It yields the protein CASSSRGGSNTEAFF.

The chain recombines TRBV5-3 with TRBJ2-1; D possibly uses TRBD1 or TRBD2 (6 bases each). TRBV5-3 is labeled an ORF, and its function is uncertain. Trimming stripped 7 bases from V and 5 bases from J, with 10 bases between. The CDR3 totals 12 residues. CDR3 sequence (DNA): TGTGCCAGATTGGAGGGGGACAATGAGCAGTTCTTC. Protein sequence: CARLEGDNEQFF.

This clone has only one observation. The CDR3 reads CASIAGGWDEQYF. CDR3 bases: TGTGCCTCTATAGCGGGAGGATGGGACGAGCAGTACTTC. The chain carries TRBV6-5 and TRBJ2-7, with 10 bases that match TRBD2. The V segment lost 11 bases and the J segment 5 bases; nucleotides outside the gene matches: 9. The CDR3 has 13 residues. Germline V lookup: CDR1 MNHEY, CDR2 SVGAGI.

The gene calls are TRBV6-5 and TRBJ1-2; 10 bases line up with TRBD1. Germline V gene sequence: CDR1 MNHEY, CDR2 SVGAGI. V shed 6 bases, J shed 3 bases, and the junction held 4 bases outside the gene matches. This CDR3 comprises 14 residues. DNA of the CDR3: TGTGCCAGCAGCGACAGGGGGCTCGACTATGGCTACACCTTC. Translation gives CASSDRGLDYGYTF.

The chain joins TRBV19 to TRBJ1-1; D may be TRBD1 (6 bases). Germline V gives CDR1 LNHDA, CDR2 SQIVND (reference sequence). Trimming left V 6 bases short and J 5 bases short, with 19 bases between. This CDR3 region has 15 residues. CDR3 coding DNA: TGTGCCAGTAGCTACGTCGGGGGCAGAGTGACTGAAGCTTTCTTT. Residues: CASSYVGGRVTEAFF.

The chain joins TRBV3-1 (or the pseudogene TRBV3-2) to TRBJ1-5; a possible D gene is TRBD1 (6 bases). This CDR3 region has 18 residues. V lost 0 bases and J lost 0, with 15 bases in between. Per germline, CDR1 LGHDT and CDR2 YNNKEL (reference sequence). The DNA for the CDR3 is TGTGCCAGCAGCCAAGATAGGGGGGGCGGATTTAGCAATCAGCCCCAGCATTTT. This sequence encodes CASSQDRGGGFSNQPQHF.

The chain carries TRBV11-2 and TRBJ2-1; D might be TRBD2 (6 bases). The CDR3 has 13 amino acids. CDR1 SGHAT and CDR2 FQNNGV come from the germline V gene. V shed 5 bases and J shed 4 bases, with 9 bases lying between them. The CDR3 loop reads CASSLATYNEQFF. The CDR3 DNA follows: TGTGCCAGCAGCCTAGCGACTTACAATGAGCAGTTCTTC.

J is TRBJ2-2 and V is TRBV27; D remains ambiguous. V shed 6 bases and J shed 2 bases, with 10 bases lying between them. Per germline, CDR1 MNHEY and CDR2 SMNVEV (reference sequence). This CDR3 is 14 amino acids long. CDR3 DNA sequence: TGTGCCAGCAGAGCACAGATTAACACCGGGGAGCTGTTTTTT. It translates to CASRAQINTGELFF.

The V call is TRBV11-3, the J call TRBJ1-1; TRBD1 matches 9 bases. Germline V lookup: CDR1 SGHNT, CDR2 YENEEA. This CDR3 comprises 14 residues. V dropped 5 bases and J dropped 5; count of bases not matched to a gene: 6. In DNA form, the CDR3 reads TGTGCCAGCAGCCAATGGGACAGGGATACTGAAGCTTTCTTT. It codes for CASSQWDRDTEAFF.

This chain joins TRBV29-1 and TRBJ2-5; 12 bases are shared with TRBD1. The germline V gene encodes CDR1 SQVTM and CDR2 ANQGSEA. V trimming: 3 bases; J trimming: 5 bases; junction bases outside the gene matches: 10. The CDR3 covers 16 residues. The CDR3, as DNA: TGCAGCGTTGATATGGGGACAGGGGGCAGAGGGGAGACCCAGTACTTC. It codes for CSVDMGTGGRGETQYF.

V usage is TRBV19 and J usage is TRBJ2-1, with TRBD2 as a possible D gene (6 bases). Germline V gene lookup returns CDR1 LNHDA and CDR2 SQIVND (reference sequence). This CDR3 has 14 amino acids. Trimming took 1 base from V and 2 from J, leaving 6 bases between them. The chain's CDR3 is CASSIGLAYNEQFF. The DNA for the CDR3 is TGTGCCAGTAGTATAGGACTAGCCTACAATGAGCAGTTCTTC.

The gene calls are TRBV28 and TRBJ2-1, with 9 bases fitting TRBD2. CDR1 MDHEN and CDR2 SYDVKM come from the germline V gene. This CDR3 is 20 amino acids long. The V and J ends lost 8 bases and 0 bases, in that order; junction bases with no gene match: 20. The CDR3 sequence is CASSLWMSLAGSPSYNEQFF. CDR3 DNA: TGTGCCAGCTCCCTTTGGATGTCGCTAGCGGGGAGTCCCTCCTACAATGAGCAGTTCTTC.

CDR3 region: CASSVQGTYGYTF. The CDR3 DNA sequence: TGTGCCAGCAGCGTACAGGGAACCTATGGCTACACCTTC. The chain recombines TRBV5-4 with TRBJ1-2, with D possibly TRBD1 on 6 matching bases. The V end was cut by 4 bases, the J end by 4 bases, with 11 bases between. The germline CDR1 and CDR2 sequences are SGHNT and YYREEE (reference sequence). This CDR3 has 13 amino acids.

The CDR3 loop is CALSLRVGDTQYF. CDR3 bases: TGTGCCTTATCCCTCCGGGTCGGAGATACGCAGTATTTT. The J gene is TRBJ2-3, the V gene TRBV19, with D hard to call. With 11 bases removed from V and 5 bases from J, the gap between germline ends came to 17 bases. The germline V gene has CDR1 LNHDA and CDR2 SQIVND (reference sequence). This CDR3 region has 13 residues.

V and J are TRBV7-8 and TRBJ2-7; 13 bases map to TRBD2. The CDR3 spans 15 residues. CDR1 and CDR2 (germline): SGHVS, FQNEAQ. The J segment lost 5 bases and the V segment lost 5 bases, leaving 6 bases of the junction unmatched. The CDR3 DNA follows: TGTGCCAGCAGCCCCTGGACTAGCGGGAGTAACGAGCAGTACTTC. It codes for CASSPWTSGSNEQYF.

CDR3 residues: CSAKSGYGYTF. The CDR3 DNA reads as TGCAGTGCCAAGTCTGGGTATGGCTACACCTTC. V is TRBV20-1 and J is TRBJ1-2, with D unresolved. Trimming stripped 6 bases from V and 5 bases from J, with 10 bases between. The CDR3 length is 11 residues. Looked up from germline, CDR1 is DFQATT and CDR2 is SNEGSKA (reference sequence).

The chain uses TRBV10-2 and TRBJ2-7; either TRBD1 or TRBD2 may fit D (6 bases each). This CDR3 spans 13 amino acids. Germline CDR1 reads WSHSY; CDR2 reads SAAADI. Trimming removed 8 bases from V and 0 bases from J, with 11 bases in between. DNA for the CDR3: TGCGCCAGCTCCTGGGGGGCCTCCTACGAGCAGTACTTC. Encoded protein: CASSWGASYEQYF.